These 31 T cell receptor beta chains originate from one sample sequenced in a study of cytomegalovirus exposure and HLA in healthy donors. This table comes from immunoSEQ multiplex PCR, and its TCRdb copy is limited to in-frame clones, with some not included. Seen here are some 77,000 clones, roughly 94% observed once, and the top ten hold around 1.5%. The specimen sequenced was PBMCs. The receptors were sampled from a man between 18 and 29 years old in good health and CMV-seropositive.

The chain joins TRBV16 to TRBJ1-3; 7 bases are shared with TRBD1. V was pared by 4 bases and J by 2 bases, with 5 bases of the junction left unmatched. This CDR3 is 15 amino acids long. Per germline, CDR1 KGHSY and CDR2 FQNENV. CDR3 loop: CASSRGTVTGNTIYF. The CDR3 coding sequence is TGTGCCAGCAGCCGCGGGACAGTAACTGGAAACACCATATATTTT.

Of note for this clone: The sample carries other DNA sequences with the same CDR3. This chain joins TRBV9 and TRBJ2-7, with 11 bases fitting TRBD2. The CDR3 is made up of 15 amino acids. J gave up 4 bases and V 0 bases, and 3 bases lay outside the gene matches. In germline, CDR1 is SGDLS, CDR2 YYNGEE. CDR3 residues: CASSVGTSGSYEQYF. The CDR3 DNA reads TGTGCCAGCAGCGTAGGCACTAGCGGGAGTTACGAGCAGTACTTC.

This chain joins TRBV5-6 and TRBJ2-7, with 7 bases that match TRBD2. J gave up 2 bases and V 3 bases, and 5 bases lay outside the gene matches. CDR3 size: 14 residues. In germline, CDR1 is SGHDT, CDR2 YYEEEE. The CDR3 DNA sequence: TGTGCCAGCAGCTCCCGACGGGGGGCCTACGAGCAGTACTTC. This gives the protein CASSSRRGAYEQYF.

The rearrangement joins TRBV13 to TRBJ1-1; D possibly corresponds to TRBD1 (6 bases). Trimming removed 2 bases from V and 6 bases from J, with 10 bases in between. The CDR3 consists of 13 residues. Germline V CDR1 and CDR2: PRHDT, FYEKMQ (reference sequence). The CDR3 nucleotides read TGTGCCAGCAGCTTAACAGGGTGGTCTGAAGCTTTCTTT. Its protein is CASSLTGWSEAFF.

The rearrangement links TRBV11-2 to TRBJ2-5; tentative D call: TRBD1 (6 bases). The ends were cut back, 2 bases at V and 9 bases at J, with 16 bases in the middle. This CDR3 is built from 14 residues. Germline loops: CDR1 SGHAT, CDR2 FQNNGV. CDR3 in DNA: TGTGCCAGCAGCTTACAGGGGACGGTGGTGTCCCAGTACTTC. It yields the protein CASSLQGTVVSQYF.

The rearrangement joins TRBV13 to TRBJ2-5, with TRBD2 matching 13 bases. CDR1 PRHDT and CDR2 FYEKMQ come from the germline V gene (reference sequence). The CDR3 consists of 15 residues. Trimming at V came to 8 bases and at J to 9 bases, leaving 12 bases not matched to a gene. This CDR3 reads CASRLAGGPQWAQYF. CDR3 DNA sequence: TGTGCCAGCCGACTAGCGGGGGGCCCCCAGTGGGCCCAGTACTTC.

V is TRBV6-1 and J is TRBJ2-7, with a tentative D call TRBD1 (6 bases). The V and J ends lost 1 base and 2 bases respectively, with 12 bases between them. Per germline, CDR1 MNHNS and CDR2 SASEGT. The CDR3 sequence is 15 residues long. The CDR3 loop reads CASSEEYRAAYEQYF. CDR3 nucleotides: TGTGCCAGCAGTGAAGAGTACAGGGCAGCCTACGAGCAGTACTTC.

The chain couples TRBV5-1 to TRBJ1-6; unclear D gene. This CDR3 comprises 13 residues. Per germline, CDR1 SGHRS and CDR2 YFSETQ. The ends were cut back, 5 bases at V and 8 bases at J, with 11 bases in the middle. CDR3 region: CASSQSADSPLHF. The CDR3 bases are TGCGCCAGCAGTCAGTCGGCGGATTCACCCCTCCACTTT.

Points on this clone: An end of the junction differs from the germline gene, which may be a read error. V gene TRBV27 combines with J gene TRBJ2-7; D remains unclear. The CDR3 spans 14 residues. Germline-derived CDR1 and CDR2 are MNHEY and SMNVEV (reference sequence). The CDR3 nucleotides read TGTGCCACCAGTCTCCGCGGTACCTTCTACGAGCAGTACTTC. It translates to CATSLRGTFYEQYF.

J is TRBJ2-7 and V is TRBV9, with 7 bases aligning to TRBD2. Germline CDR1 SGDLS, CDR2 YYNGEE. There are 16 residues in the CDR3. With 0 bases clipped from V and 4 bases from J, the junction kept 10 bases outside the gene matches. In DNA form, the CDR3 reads TGTGCCAGCAGCGTAGGTCCGCTAGCGGTAATGTACGAGCAGTACTTC. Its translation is CASSVGPLAVMYEQYF.

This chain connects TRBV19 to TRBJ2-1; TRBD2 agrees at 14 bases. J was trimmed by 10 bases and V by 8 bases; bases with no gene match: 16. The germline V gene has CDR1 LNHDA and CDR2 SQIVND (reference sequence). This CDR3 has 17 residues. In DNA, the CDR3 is TGTGCCAGTTCTTCCCTGACTAGCGGGAGGGCCGGTCGGGAGCAGTTCTTC. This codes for CASSSLTSGRAGREQFF.

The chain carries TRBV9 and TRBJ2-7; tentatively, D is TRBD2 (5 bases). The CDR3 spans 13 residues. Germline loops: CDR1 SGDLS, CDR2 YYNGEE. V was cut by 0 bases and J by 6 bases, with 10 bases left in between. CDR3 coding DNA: TGTGCCAGCAGCGTAGGCCTAGCATCCGAGCAGTACTTC. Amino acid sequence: CASSVGLASEQYF. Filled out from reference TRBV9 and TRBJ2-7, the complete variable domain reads DSGVTQTPKHLITATGQRVTLRCSPRSGDLSVYWYQQSLDQGLQFLIQYYNGEERAKGNILERFSAQQFPDLHSELNLSSLELGDSALYFCASSVGLASEQYFGPGTRLTVT.

In DNA form, the CDR3 reads TGTGCCAGCAGCTTACTAGCGGGAGGTTTTCGTGAGCAGTTCTTC. Amino acids: CASSLLAGGFREQFF. V is TRBV11-2 and J is TRBJ2-1; 11 bases map to TRBD2. The CDR3 sequence is 15 residues long. CDR1 and CDR2 (germline): SGHAT, FQNNGV. V lost 2 bases and J lost 9; bases outside the gene matches: 6.

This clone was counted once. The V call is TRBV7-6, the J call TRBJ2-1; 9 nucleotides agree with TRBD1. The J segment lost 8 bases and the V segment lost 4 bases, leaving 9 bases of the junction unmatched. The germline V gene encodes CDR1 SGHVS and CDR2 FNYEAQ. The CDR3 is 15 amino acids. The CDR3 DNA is TGTGCCAGCAGCTCCACCGGGACAGGGAACCATGAGCAGTTCTTC. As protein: CASSSTGTGNHEQFF.

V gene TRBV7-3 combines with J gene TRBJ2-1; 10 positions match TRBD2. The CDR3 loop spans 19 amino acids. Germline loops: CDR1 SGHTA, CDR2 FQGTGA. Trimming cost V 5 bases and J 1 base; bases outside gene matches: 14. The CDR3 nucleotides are TGTGCCAGCAGCCCGCGTGGGACTAGCGACCTGGAGTCCTACAATGAGCAGTTCTTC. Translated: CASSPRGTSDLESYNEQFF.

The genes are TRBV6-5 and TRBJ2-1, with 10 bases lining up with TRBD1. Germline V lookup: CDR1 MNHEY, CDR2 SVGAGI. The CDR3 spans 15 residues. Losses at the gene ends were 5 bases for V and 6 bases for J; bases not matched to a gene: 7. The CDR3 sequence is CASSTPGQGFNEQFF. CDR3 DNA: TGTGCCAGCAGTACCCCGGGACAGGGGTTCAATGAGCAGTTCTTC.

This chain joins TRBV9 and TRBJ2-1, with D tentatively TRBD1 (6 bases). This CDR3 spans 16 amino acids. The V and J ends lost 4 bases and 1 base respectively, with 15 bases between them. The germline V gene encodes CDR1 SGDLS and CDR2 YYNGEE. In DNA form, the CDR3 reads TGTGCCAGCAGCTCCGCGCAGGGGAGTTCCTACAATGAGCAGTTCTTC. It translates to CASSSAQGSSYNEQFF.

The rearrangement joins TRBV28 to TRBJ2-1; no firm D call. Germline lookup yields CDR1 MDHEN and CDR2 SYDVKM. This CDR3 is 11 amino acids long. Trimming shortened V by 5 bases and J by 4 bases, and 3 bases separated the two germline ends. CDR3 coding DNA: TGTGCCAGCAGTCTTTACAATGAGCAGTTCTTC. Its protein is CASSLYNEQFF.

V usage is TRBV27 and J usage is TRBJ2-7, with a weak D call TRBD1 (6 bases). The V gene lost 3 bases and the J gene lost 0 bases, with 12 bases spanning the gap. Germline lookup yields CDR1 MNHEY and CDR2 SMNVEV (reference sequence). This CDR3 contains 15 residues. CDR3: CASSLTGLSSYEQYF. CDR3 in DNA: TGTGCCAGCAGTTTGACAGGCTTGAGCTCCTACGAGCAGTACTTC.

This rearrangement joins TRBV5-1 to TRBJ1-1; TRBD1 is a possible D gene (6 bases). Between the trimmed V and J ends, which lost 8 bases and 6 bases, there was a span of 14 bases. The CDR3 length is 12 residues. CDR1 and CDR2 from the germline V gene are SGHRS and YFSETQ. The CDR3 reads CASQGGAPEAFF. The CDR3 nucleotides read TGCGCCAGTCAAGGGGGTGCCCCTGAAGCTTTCTTT.

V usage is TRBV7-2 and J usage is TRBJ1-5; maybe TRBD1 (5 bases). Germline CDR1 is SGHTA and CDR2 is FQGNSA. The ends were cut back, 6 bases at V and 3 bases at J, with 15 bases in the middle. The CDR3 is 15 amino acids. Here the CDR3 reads CASSSGQGSNQPQHF. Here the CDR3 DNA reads TGTGCCAGCAGTTCTGGGCAGGGTTCCAATCAGCCCCAGCATTTT.

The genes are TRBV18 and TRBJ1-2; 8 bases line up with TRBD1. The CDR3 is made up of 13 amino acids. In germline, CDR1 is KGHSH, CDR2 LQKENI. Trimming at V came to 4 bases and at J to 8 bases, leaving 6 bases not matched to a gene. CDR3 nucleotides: TGTGCCAGCTCACAGGACAGGGTAGGAGGCTACACCTTC. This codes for CASSQDRVGGYTF.

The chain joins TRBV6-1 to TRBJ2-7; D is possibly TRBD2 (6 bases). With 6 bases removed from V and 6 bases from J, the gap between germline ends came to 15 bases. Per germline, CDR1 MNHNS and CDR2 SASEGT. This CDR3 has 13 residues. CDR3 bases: TGTGCCAGCAGCCTCGGGGGAGGCAGCGAGCAGTACTTC. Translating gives CASSLGGGSEQYF.

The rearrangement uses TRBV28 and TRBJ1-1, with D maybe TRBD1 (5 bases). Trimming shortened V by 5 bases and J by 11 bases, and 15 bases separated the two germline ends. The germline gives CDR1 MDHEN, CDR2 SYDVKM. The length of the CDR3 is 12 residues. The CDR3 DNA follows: TGTGCCAGCAGTCGGTCCCAGGGTGTGGCTTTCTTT. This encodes CASSRSQGVAFF.

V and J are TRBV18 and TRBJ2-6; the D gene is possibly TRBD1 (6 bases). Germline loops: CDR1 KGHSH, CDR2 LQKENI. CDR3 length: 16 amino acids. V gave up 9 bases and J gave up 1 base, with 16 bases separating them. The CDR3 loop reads CASRAPRGSGANVLTF. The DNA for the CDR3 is TGTGCCAGTCGGGCACCTAGGGGGTCTGGGGCCAACGTCCTGACTTTC. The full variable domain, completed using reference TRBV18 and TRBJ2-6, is NAGVMQNPRHLVRRRGQEARLRCSPMKGHSHVYWYRQLPEEGLKFMVYLQKENIIDESGMPKERFSAEFPKEGPSILRIQQVVRGDSAAYFCASRAPRGSGANVLTFGAGSRLTVL.

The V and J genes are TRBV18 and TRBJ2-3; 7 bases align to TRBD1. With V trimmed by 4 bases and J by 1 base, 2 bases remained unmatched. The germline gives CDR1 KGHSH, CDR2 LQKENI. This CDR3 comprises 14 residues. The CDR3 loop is CASSRGTGTDTQYF. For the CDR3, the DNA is TGTGCCAGCTCACGAGGGACAGGCACAGATACGCAGTATTTT.

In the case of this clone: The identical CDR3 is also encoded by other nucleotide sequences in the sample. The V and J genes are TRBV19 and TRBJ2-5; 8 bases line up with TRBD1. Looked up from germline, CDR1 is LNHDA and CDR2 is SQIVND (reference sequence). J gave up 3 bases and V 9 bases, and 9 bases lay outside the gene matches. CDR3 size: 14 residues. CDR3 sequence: CASSRGTGEETQYF. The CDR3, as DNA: TGTGCCAGCAGCCGCGGGACAGGAGAAGAGACCCAGTACTTC.

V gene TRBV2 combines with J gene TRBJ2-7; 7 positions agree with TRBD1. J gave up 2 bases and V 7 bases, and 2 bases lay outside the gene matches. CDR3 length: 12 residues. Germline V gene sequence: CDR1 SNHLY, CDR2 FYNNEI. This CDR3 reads CASMGQTYEQYF. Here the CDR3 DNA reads TGTGCCAGCATGGGACAGACCTACGAGCAGTACTTC.

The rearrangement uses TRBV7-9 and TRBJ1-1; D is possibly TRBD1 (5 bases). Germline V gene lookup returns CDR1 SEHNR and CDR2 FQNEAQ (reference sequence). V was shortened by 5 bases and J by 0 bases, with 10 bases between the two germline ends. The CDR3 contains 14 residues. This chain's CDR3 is CASSPQGMNTEAFF. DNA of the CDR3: TGTGCCAGCAGCCCCCAGGGAATGAACACTGAAGCTTTCTTT.

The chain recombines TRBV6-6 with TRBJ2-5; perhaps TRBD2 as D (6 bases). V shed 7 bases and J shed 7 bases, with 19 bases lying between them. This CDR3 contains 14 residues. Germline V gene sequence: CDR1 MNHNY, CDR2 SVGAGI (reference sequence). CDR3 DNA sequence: TGTGCCAGCACCCTCCGGGACTCTAGATGGACCCAGTACTTC. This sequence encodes CASTLRDSRWTQYF.

CDR3 amino acids: CASSMGTSGSYEQYF. The CDR3 DNA reads TGTGCCAGCAGCATGGGGACTAGCGGGAGTTACGAGCAGTACTTC. The chain uses TRBV5-4 and TRBJ2-7, with 14 bases that match TRBD2. Germline values: CDR1 SGHNT, CDR2 YYREEE (reference sequence). V lost 4 bases, J lost 4 bases, and 4 bases stayed unmatched. CDR3 size: 15 residues.